One sample yielded the 32 T cell receptor beta chains listed below, sequenced in a study of tumor-infiltrating lymphocytes in oesophageal squamous cell carcinoma. TCRdb re-called the PCR reads with MiXCR, one entry per CDR3 protein. The sample holds roughly 14,000 distinct CDR3 sequences, roughly 54% seen once. The sequenced material came from esophageal tumor tissue. All receptors come from a female donor with esophageal squamous cell carcinoma.

The V gene is TRBV7-3, the J gene TRBJ2-7; the D gene is possibly TRBD2 (5 bases). The DNA end is a closer match to TRBJ2-5, so the J assignment may be wrong. Germline loops: CDR1 SGHTA, CDR2 FQGTGA. The CDR3 contains 14 residues. CDR3 nucleotide sequence: TGTGCCAGCAGCTTAAACGGGGTAGCAGAGACCCAGTACTTC. It encodes CASSLNGVAETQYF.

This clonotype was seen only a few times. Likely a read error: the CDR3 ends without its conserved phenylalanine or tryptophan. The limits of the CDR3 on the DNA are not certain, so only TCRdb's listed CDR3 is given. The V and J genes are TRBV7-3 and TRBJ2-5; the table's D call, TRBD1, has no DNA check behind it. The CDR3 numbers 16 amino acids, ends counted. The germline CDR1 and CDR2 sequences are SGHTA and FQGTGA. The CDR3 sequence is CASSSRERSYEQYFGN.

Only a few counts were recorded for this clonotype. The gene calls are TRBV7-2 and TRBJ1-3, with D possibly matching TRBD1 (5 bases). The CDR3 spans 17 residues. V was pared by 4 bases and J by 0 bases, with 16 bases between. Germline CDR1 SGHTA, CDR2 FQGNSA. The CDR3 here is CASSSRPTQDSGNTIYF. CDR3 sequence (DNA): TGTGCCAGCAGCTCCCGTCCCACACAGGACTCTGGAAACACCATATATTTT.

By share, this clonotype ranks as medium-sized. The chain joins TRBV27 to TRBJ2-1, with 9 bases fitting TRBD2. Germline V gives CDR1 MNHEY, CDR2 SMNVEV (reference sequence). V trimming: 4 bases; J trimming: 5 bases; junction bases outside the gene matches: 9. This CDR3 has 16 residues. CDR3: CASSSPGAGGDNEQFF. Written as DNA, the CDR3 is TGTGCCAGCAGTTCCCCGGGCGCGGGAGGGGACAATGAGCAGTTCTTC.

The V call is TRBV11-1, the J call TRBJ2-4, with D unclear. The end of the DNA aligns better with TRBJ2-7, so the J call may be wrong. This CDR3 has 14 residues. The V gene's germline CDR1 is SGHAT and CDR2 FQDESV (reference sequence). CDR3 bases: TGTGCCAGCAGCCTGGGCCTAGGAACCTACGAGCAGTACTTC. Its protein product is CASSLGLGTYEQYF.

This clonotype was counted once. The chain uses TRBV7-2 and TRBJ2-7; 8 nucleotides agree with TRBD2. The CDR3 covers 14 residues. Unmatched junction bases numbered 7, after V lost 2 bases and J lost 7 bases. CDR1 is SGHTA and CDR2 is FQGNSA in the germline V gene. The CDR3 is CASSLMAGGREQYF. DNA of the CDR3: TGTGCCAGCAGCTTAATGGCGGGAGGCCGTGAGCAGTACTTC.

The J gene is TRBJ2-4, the V gene TRBV7-4; 7 nucleotides match TRBD1. The J call may be in error: the DNA end matches TRBJ1-2 better. CDR3 length equals 14 residues. CDR1 SGHVT and CDR2 SQSDAQ come from the germline V gene. DNA of the CDR3: TGTGCCAGCAGTTTAAAAGGAGGAGGGGGCGGCTACACCTTC. It codes for CASSLKGGGGGYTF.

This clonotype was detected a few times. A much more abundant neighbour one base away suggests this may be a read error. This rearrangement joins TRBV5-6 to TRBJ2-7, with D tentatively TRBD2 (6 bases). TRBJ2-1 explains the end of the DNA better; the J call may be wrong. The germline CDR1 and CDR2 sequences are SGHDT and YYEEEE. CDR3 size: 12 residues. CDR3 loop: CASSLVDYEQFF. For the CDR3, the DNA is TGTGCCAGCAGCTTGGTGGACTACGAGCAGTTCTTC.

As concerns this clonotype: Mismatch with germline at one junction end may stem from a read error. This chain links TRBV7-2 with TRBJ2-4; D ambiguous. The CDR3 length is 13 residues. CDR1 is SGHTA, CDR2 FQGNSA, per germline. The CDR3 bases are TGTGCCAGCAGCTTAAACTTCGGATCACCCCTCCACTTC. Translating gives CASSLNFGSPLHF.

This clonotype was observed once. The chain is built from TRBV6-1 and TRBJ2-3; possibly TRBD2 for D (6 bases). Deletions cut 7 bases from V and 2 bases from J, with 13 bases between. Looked up from germline, CDR1 is MNHNS and CDR2 is SASEGT. CDR3 length: 14 amino acids. The DNA for the CDR3 is TGTGCCAGCATCCCTCGGCGGGACACAGATACGCAGTATTTT. As protein: CASIPRRDTDTQYF.

This clonotype was counted between two and nine times. The chain carries TRBV6-1 and TRBJ2-7; weak D call: TRBD1 (5 bases). Between the trimmed V and J ends, which lost 5 bases and 3 bases, there was a span of 11 bases. The germline V gene has CDR1 MNHNS and CDR2 SASEGT. The CDR3 is 13 amino acids. The CDR3 is CASSTYQGYEQYF. Here the CDR3 DNA reads TGTGCCAGCAGTACCTACCAGGGCTACGAGCAGTACTTC.

The rearrangement uses TRBV7-3 and TRBJ1-2; the D gene is possibly TRBD1 (6 bases). Germline V gene data show CDR1 as SGHTA and CDR2 as FQGTGA. This CDR3 is 13 amino acids long. The V gene lost 5 bases and the J gene lost 6 bases, with 13 bases spanning the gap. CDR3 in amino acids: CASSHTGFDGYTF. CDR3 nucleotides: TGTGCCAGCAGCCACACAGGGTTCGATGGCTACACCTTC.

This clonotype has a handful of counts. Since a much larger clone is just one base distant, this may be a read error. In this CDR3 the conserved last residue, phenylalanine or tryptophan, is missing, so a read error is likely. The DNA is omitted, as the CDR3 cannot be located on it reliably, and the CDR3 follows TCRdb's listing. V is TRBV7-2 and J is TRBJ2-3; the table gives TRBD2 as D, unverified against the DNA. The CDR3 has 17 residues if both end residues are counted. The germline gives CDR1 SGHTA, CDR2 FQGNSA. CDR3 residues: CASSSGLVGYNEQYFGP.

The table lists this clonotype with a few counts. The V and J genes are TRBV7-3 and TRBJ2-5; TRBD1 might be the D (6 bases). V lost 5 bases to trimming and J lost 4 bases, with 20 bases between them. CDR1 and CDR2 from the germline V gene are SGHTA and FQGTGA. This CDR3 comprises 16 residues. Here the CDR3 DNA reads TGTGCCAGCAGCCGGGTGGGGGCCAACCCCCGAGAGACCCAGTACTTC. Protein: CASSRVGANPRETQYF.

The chain employs TRBV6-5 and TRBJ1-1; no firm D call. The CDR3 is 13 residues long. The germline CDR1 and CDR2 sequences are MNHEY and SVGAGI. The V and J ends lost 2 bases and 2 bases respectively, with 6 bases between them. Here the CDR3 DNA reads TGTGCCAGCAGTTACGCCAGAAACACTGAAGCTTTCTTT. This gives the protein CASSYARNTEAFF.

There are many counts of this clonotype. The rearrangement links TRBV19 to TRBJ1-5, with a weak D call TRBD1 (6 bases). With 9 bases removed from V and 0 bases from J, the gap between germline ends came to 24 bases. The germline V gene has CDR1 LNHDA and CDR2 SQIVND (reference sequence). The CDR3 spans 18 residues. DNA for the CDR3: TGTGCCAGCGAACCGCTCACACAGGGTCGCCTTAGCAATCAGCCCCAGCATTTT. Protein: CASEPLTQGRLSNQPQHF.

This clonotype was seen many times. The chain is built from TRBV11-3 and TRBJ1-1; D is perhaps TRBD1 (5 bases). The CDR3 consists of 13 residues. Looked up from germline, CDR1 is SGHNT and CDR2 is YENEEA. The germline V and J ends were trimmed by 5 bases and 3 bases, with 10 bases remaining between them. This CDR3 is CASSPRGDTEAFF. The CDR3 nucleotides are TGTGCCAGCAGCCCCCGGGGGGACACTGAAGCTTTCTTT.

This clonotype was counted ten times or more. This chain uses TRBV10-2 with TRBJ1-2; TRBD1 might be the D (5 bases). Per germline, CDR1 WSHSY and CDR2 SAAADI. V shed 3 bases and J shed 4 bases, with 15 bases lying between them. This CDR3 comprises 15 residues. The CDR3 loop reads CASSDGGPASYGYTF. The CDR3 DNA reads as TGCGCCAGCAGTGATGGGGGACCGGCGTCCTATGGCTACACCTTC.

This clonotype has ten or more counts. This chain uses TRBV7-3 with TRBJ2-3; 7 nucleotides line up with TRBD1. Per the germline V gene, CDR1 is SGHTA and CDR2 is FQGTGA. V lost 6 bases, J lost 4 bases, and 7 bases stayed unmatched. This CDR3 contains 14 residues. The CDR3 nucleotides are TGTGCCAGCAGTTCCGGACAGGTTGCAGATACGCAGTATTTT. It codes for CASSSGQVADTQYF. The whole variable domain, remainder taken from reference TRBV7-3 and TRBJ2-3, is GAGVSQTPSNKVTEKGKYVELRCDPISGHTALYWYRQSLGQGPEFLIYFQGTGAADDSGLPNDRFFAVRPEGSVSTLKIQRTERGDSAVYLCASSSGQVADTQYFGPGTRLTVL.

The chain has TRBV7-6 and TRBJ2-7, with TRBD2 identical over 14 bases. Germline assignment: CDR1 SGHVS and CDR2 FNYEAQ. CDR3 length: 20 residues. V trimming: 5 bases; J trimming: 7 bases; junction bases outside the gene matches: 22. CDR3 protein: CASSGAPGLAGELSYNEQYF. The CDR3 DNA reads TGTGCCAGCAGCGGGGCACCGGGACTAGCGGGAGAGCTCTCCTACAATGAGCAGTACTTC.

This clonotype counts as medium-sized. The rearrangement links TRBV6-1 to TRBJ2-7, with TRBD1 identical over 7 bases. V shed 6 bases and J 3 bases; nucleotides not matched to a gene: 8. Germline V gene lookup returns CDR1 MNHNS and CDR2 SASEGT. CDR3 length: 14 residues. CDR3 DNA: TGTGCCAGCAGCGATACAGGGGTTAGCTACGAGCAGTACTTC. It translates to CASSDTGVSYEQYF.

The DNA for the CDR3 is TGTGCCAGCAGTTTAGGGGCCTTCACATATAATCTCACCTACGAGCAGTACTTC. Translation: CASSLGAFTYNLTYEQYF. The chain employs TRBV28 and TRBJ2-7, with a tentative D call TRBD1 (5 bases). The CDR3 covers 18 residues. CDR1 MDHEN and CDR2 SYDVKM come from the germline V gene. V was clipped by 2 bases and J by 2 bases, with 22 bases between them.

The table lists this clonotype with a count of one. The genes are TRBV7-3 and TRBJ2-7, with a possible D match to TRBD2 (5 bases). The J call may not be correct, given that the DNA end is closer to TRBJ2-1. The CDR3 is 15 amino acids. CDR1 and CDR2 from the germline V gene are SGHTA and FQGTGA. This CDR3 reads CASSLERTSYNEQFF. CDR3 in DNA: TGTGCCAGCAGCTTAGAGCGGACCTCCTACAATGAGCAGTTCTTC.

This clonotype showed up many times. V is TRBV6-1 and J is TRBJ2-7; D may be TRBD1 (6 bases). V was shortened by 5 bases and J by 2 bases, with 13 bases between the two germline ends. From germline, CDR1 is MNHNS and CDR2 SASEGT. The CDR3 loop spans 14 amino acids. Written as DNA, the CDR3 is TGTGCCAGCAGTCAACCGGGACATCCCTACGAGCAGTACTTC. It translates to CASSQPGHPYEQYF.

The chain combines TRBV28 with TRBJ2-7; a possible D gene is TRBD2 (6 bases). CDR3 length: 15 residues. The V and J ends lost 1 base and 4 bases respectively, with 14 bases between them. Germline CDR1 is MDHEN and CDR2 is SYDVKM. In DNA form, the CDR3 reads TGTGCCAGCAGTTTATATGGGCCCGGGAGTTACGAGCAGTACTTC. Residues: CASSLYGPGSYEQYF. The whole variable domain, filled in from reference TRBV28 and TRBJ2-7, reads DVKVTQSSRYLVKRTGEKVFLECVQDMDHENMFWYRQDPGLGLRLIYFSYDVKMKEKGDIPEGYSVSREKKERFSLILESASTNQTSMYLCASSLYGPGSYEQYFGPGTRLTVT.

This clonotype came up many times. The V gene is TRBV7-9, the J gene TRBJ2-1, with D possibly being TRBD2 (5 bases). The assigned J gene may be wrong: the sequence end matches TRBJ2-7 better. This CDR3 has 15 amino acids. Germline assignment: CDR1 SEHNR and CDR2 FQNEAQ (reference sequence). CDR3 protein: CATSAREGSYNEQYF. The CDR3 bases are TGTGCCACCTCAGCGAGAGAGGGCTCCTACAATGAGCAGTACTTC.

Points on this clonotype: One junction end does not reproduce the germline sequence, and a read error may be involved. This chain links TRBV6-6 with TRBJ1-4; no reliable D call. CDR1 MNHNY and CDR2 SVGAGI come from the germline V gene (reference sequence). The CDR3 is 16 residues long. CDR3 protein: CASSYGSPATNEKLFF. The CDR3 coding sequence is TGTGCCAGTAGTTACGGGTCCCCGGCGACTAATGAAAAACTGTTTTTT.

This clonotype was counted once. Here the CDR3 DNA reads TGTGCCAGCACAATCGCGCTAGCGGGCCTCCAAGCCTACGAGCAGTACTTC. Translated, it gives CASTIALAGLQAYEQYF. This chain uses TRBV12-3 or TRBV12-4 with TRBJ2-5; 8 bases agree with TRBD2. The closer fit of TRBJ2-7 to the DNA end suggests the J call may be wrong. This CDR3 contains 17 residues.

The chain has TRBV7-9 and TRBJ2-7, with D maybe TRBD1 (6 bases). The end of the DNA aligns better with TRBJ2-1, so the J call may be wrong. The CDR3 consists of 14 residues. CDR1 SEHNR and CDR2 FQNEAQ come from the germline V gene (reference sequence). Here the CDR3 DNA reads TGTGCCAGCAGCTTAACTCAGGGGAACAATGAGCAGTTCTTC. Residues: CASSLTQGNNEQFF.

In its sample, this clonotype was seen a few times. This chain connects TRBV7-2 to TRBJ2-7; D is uncertain. V lost 5 bases and J 4 bases, leaving 6 bases between the germline ends. The CDR3 contains 11 residues. Germline lookup yields CDR1 SGHTA and CDR2 FQGNSA. In nucleotides, the CDR3 is TGTGCCAGCAGCGCACAGTACGAGCAGTACTTC. Its translation is CASSAQYEQYF. The full variable domain, with the rest looked up from reference TRBV7-2 and TRBJ2-7, is GAGVSQSPSNKVTEKGKDVELRCDPISGHTALYWYRQSLGQGLEFLIYFQGNSAPDKSGLPSDRFSAERTGGSVSTLTIQRTQQEDSAVYLCASSAQYEQYFGPGTRLTVT.

At least ten counts were recorded for this clonotype. The rearrangement links TRBV7-3 to TRBJ2-3; D ambiguous. This CDR3 region has 12 residues. From germline, CDR1 is SGHTA and CDR2 FQGTGA. Between the trimmed V and J ends, which lost 3 bases and 4 bases, there was a span of 5 bases. This chain's CDR3 is CASSFYADTQYF. In nucleotides, the CDR3 is TGTGCCAGCAGCTTCTACGCAGATACGCAGTATTTT.

This clonotype ranks as medium-sized. The genes are TRBV5-4 and TRBJ2-1, with TRBD2 matching 8 bases. The V segment lost 4 bases and the J segment 0 bases; nucleotides outside the gene matches: 6. Germline CDR1 SGHNT, CDR2 YYREEE (reference sequence). The CDR3 spans 16 residues. CDR3 nucleotides: TGTGCCAGCAGCCGTTCGGGGGGGAACTCCTACAATGAGCAGTTCTTC. Residues: CASSRSGGNSYNEQFF.